This TCR beta chain was recorded in a study of T cells in Graves' hyperthyroidism and ophthalmopathy (dated by TCRdb to the late 2010s). Some background on the complete study: Peripheral blood samples were taken at initial diagnosis, before any treatment was given. To identify TCR V-J signatures that set the groups apart, the researchers used a discovery cohort of about a hundred patients, made up of 40 to 45 with Graves' ophthalmopathy and about 59 with stable Graves' hyperthyroidism. Whether ophthalmopathy could be predicted prospectively was tested in an independent validation cohort made up of under 20 hyperthyroidism patients plus 17 patients who later progressed to ophthalmopathy. The 90 to 100 discovery patients were randomly split 7:3 into training and test sets. In addition, the study compared T-cell repertoires in thyroid tissue and in blood from several Graves' hyperthyroidism patients. Following sampling, methimazole starting at 30 mg daily was given to hyperthyroidism patients, and high-dose intravenous methylprednisolone was given to ophthalmopathy patients. TCR Vbeta CDR3 sequencing of 140 or so peripheral blood samples (43 ophthalmopathy, 75 to 85 hyperthyroidism and roughly 17 progressor patients) is reported in the paper.

V is pared back by 3 bases and J by 8 bases, with 10 bases lying between the germline termini. CDR1 and CDR2 are read off the germline V gene as MNHNS and SASEGT. CDR3 length: 12 amino acids, cysteine to phenylalanine. The sequence is cut down to CDR3 DNA, 36 bases in frame from base 1. TCR beta CDR3 regions were amplified from RNA transcripts. The TCR CDR3 was subjected to a first round of RT-PCR using the HTBI primer set and the Qiagen OneStep RT-PCR kit. Libraries were constructed in a second round of multiplex PCR, after which size selection and purification were performed. Libraries were sequenced paired-end with 100 bp reads on an Illumina HiSeq2000. The source study handled its data this way. SOAPnuke was used to process the raw data, throwing out any read that contained adapters or uncalled bases, had a mean Phred below 15, or lacked an exact constant-primer or identifier match. COPE v1.2.5 was used to merge high-quality paired reads, and clonotypes were defined as unique nucleotide sequences. MiTCR v1.1 was used to align the clonotypes against IMGT TRBV, TRBD and TRBJ reference segments. Only V-J combinations with frequency above 0.0001, covering 99% to 99.2% of repertoires, were analysed. A TCS score was defined as the ratio of F50 (clonal expansion) to E x V (chaos), with BLOSUM62-based TCRdist applied between CDR3 peptides within each V-J. Welch's t-statistics and random forest reduced several hundred V-J features to some 14, which were used in a naive Bayes classifier (R e1071). TCRdb redid the processing of the public reads, applying fastp at Q25 and MiXCR, and retained in-frame beta chains. Rows with one shared CDR3 protein collapse into an entry with the most common genes and DNA. TCRdb, not the authors, supplied the V and J calls. The sample table shows about 350,000 distinct CDR3 sequences, and 15% to 20% are seen once. The ten largest clonotypes hold around 15% of the sample.

Concerning this clonotype itself: Its antigen remains undetermined. No quality values exist for individual bases; no much larger clone is one base distant.

Results the study describes overall, beyond this receptor: No statistical method was used to fix the sample size in advance, and group allocation was not hidden from the investigators. A model built on a 13 V-J signature distinguished ophthalmopathy from stable hyperthyroidism, reaching roughly 88% sensitivity and about 81% specificity in cross-validation and 80%/75% in testing. In validation, the model predicted progression to ophthalmopathy a median of about 6.5 months before onset, with about 64% sensitivity and just under 75% specificity. Blood samples also contained most of the expanded thyroid clonotypes (frequency above 0.001), which suggests that blood repertoires may reflect thyroid immune responses.

Ophthalmopathy patients had moderately to severely active disease, Clinical Activity Score of at least 3, NOSPECS grade of at least 4, and duration under 3 months. The study excluded patients with uncontrolled infections, other autoimmune diseases, pregnancy or lactation. Diagnoses relied on clinical symptoms, serum thyroxine and TRAb, thyroid ultrasound and orbital computed tomography. PBMCs were separated from about 10 ml of fresh peripheral blood using Ficoll-Paque density gradient centrifugation. Total RNA was extracted using Trizol reagent, and RNA quality was assessed on an Agilent 2100 Bioanalyzer.

Material for sequencing was blood. Recombination linked TRBV6-1 to TRBJ1-1, and perhaps TRBD1 as D gene, on 5 matching bases. This sequence was found in a woman aged 40 to 50 with Graves' ophthalmopathy. The CDR3 has the sequence CASSEGTQEAFF. The DNA is TGTGCCAGCAGTGAGGGGACGCAAGAAGCTTTCTTT.